The 15 T cell receptor beta chains in this list originate from one sample, sequenced in a study of T-cell reconstitution after alpha-beta-depleted transplantation in children. Preparation of the TCRbeta library was carried out with unique molecular identifiers. TCRdb fed the PCR reads into MiXCR, producing one record per CDR3 protein. The sample yields about 980,000 distinct CDR3 sequences, under 30% seen once. The sample consisted of PBMCs, mostly from graft donor cells, taken 360 days after TCRalphabeta/CD19-depleted stem cell transplant. All receptors derive from a boy under two years old who had a stem cell transplant for SCID, so the T cells may come from the graft donor.

The genes are TRBV28 and TRBJ2-7, with 7 bases that match TRBD2. J was trimmed by 7 bases and V by 7 bases; bases with no gene match: 10. The CDR3 sequence is 13 residues long. CDR1 MDHEN and CDR2 SYDVKM come from the germline V gene. CDR3 nucleotides: TGTGCCAGCAAGCTGGGGGGGATAGGGGAGCAGTACTTC. It codes for CASKLGGIGEQYF. Full variable domain (rest looked up from reference TRBV28 and TRBJ2-7): DVKVTQSSRYLVKRTGEKVFLECVQDMDHENMFWYRQDPGLGLRLIYFSYDVKMKEKGDIPEGYSVSREKKERFSLILESASTNQTSMYLCASKLGGIGEQYFGPGTRLTVT.

A single count supports this clonotype. The chain links TRBV20-1 to TRBJ2-1, with 9 positions matching TRBD1. Per the germline V gene, CDR1 is DFQATT and CDR2 is SNEGSKA (reference sequence). This CDR3 region has 13 residues. Germline trimming cut 5 bases from V and 10 bases from J; bases unmatched to any gene: 9. CDR3 amino acids: CSAGGQGRAEQFF. DNA of the CDR3: TGCAGTGCTGGGGGACAGGGAAGGGCGGAGCAGTTCTTC.

V usage is TRBV4-3 and J usage is TRBJ2-2; tentatively, D is TRBD1 (5 bases). The ends were cut back, 2 bases at V and 4 bases at J, with 14 bases in the middle. The CDR3 loop spans 16 amino acids. Germline V CDR1 and CDR2: LGHNA, YSLEER. The CDR3 coding sequence is TGCGCCAGCAGCCAAAGTTGGGGCCTGGGCACCGGGGAGCTGTTTTTT. Its protein is CASSQSWGLGTGELFF.

The CDR3 region is CASSRVAELGQPQHF. In nucleotides, the CDR3 is TGTGCCAGTAGCCGCGTGGCCGAGTTGGGGCAGCCCCAGCATTTT. The chain is built from TRBV19 and TRBJ1-5; D is uncertain. Trimming pared 6 bases from V and 7 bases from J, leaving 19 bases between. The CDR3 consists of 15 residues. Germline V gives CDR1 LNHDA, CDR2 SQIVND (reference sequence).

The J gene is TRBJ2-2, the V gene TRBV7-9; TRBD2 matches 7 bases. V gave up 3 bases and J gave up 0 bases; unmatched junction bases: 10. There are 18 residues in the CDR3. Looked up from germline, CDR1 is SEHNR and CDR2 is FQNEAQ (reference sequence). DNA of the CDR3: TGTGCCAGCAGCTTTCGGGCTAGCGGTTATACGAACACCGGGGAGCTGTTTTTT. Translating gives CASSFRASGYTNTGELFF.

In this sample, this clonotype turned up a few times. This chain links TRBV15 with TRBJ2-1, with 10 bases aligning to TRBD2. The germline CDR1 and CDR2 sequences are LNHNV and YYDKDF (reference sequence). This CDR3 spans 15 amino acids. The V gene end was trimmed by 6 bases and the J gene end by 7 bases; junction bases not matched to a gene: 9. CDR3 in DNA: TGTGCCACCAGGGGAGCGGGGGGGCCTGGGAATGAGCAGTTCTTC. This sequence encodes CATRGAGGPGNEQFF.

The chain uses TRBV7-3 and TRBJ2-3; D unclear. This CDR3 comprises 13 residues. Deletions cut 3 bases from V and 4 bases from J, with 8 bases between. The germline V gene encodes CDR1 SGHTA and CDR2 FQGTGA. The CDR3 loop is CASSFQPPDTQYF. The CDR3 DNA sequence: TGTGCCAGCAGCTTCCAGCCTCCAGATACGCAGTATTTT.

The DNA for the CDR3 is TGTGCCTCCAGTAGGGGACAGATACCTTCACCCCTCCACTTT. This gives the protein CASSRGQIPSPLHF. The genes are TRBV19 and TRBJ1-6; TRBD1 matches 7 bases. Per germline, CDR1 LNHDA and CDR2 SQIVND (reference sequence). The CDR3 runs to 14 residues. V was clipped by 11 bases and J by 9 bases; unmatched bases: 13.

The V and J genes are TRBV12-3 or TRBV12-4 and TRBJ2-5; D might be TRBD2 (6 bases). V lost 3 bases and J 7 bases, leaving 24 bases between the germline ends. This CDR3 is 17 amino acids long. In nucleotides, the CDR3 is TGTGCCAGCAGTTTGTCCATCGCGACTAGGAACCAGGGGACCCAGTACTTC. Its translation: CASSLSIATRNQGTQYF.

This rearrangement joins TRBV20-1 to TRBJ1-1; D remains unclear. Trimming stripped 5 bases from V and 4 bases from J, with 20 bases between. This CDR3 has 15 amino acids. Germline loops: CDR1 DFQATT, CDR2 SNEGSKA (reference sequence). CDR3 nucleotide sequence: TGCAGTGCTGGGAGAGGTCACGGGGTTGGCACTGAAGCTTTCTTT. Translating it yields CSAGRGHGVGTEAFF.

This clonotype has a handful of counts. This sequence joins TRBV6-1 and TRBJ1-2, with D possibly being TRBD1 (5 bases). Per the germline V gene, CDR1 is MNHNS and CDR2 is SASEGT. Trimming pared 6 bases from V and 4 bases from J, leaving 12 bases between. CDR3 length: 13 amino acids. In nucleotides, the CDR3 is TGTGCCAGCAGCCCCCAACAGGTCTATGGCTACACCTTC. Its protein product is CASSPQQVYGYTF.

This clonotype came up a few times. This chain joins TRBV3-1 and TRBJ1-5; D gene unclear. Germline V CDR1 and CDR2: LGHDT, YNNKEL (reference sequence). The V end was cut by 1 base, the J end by 0 bases, with 16 bases between. The CDR3 is 18 residues long. In nucleotides, the CDR3 is TGTGCCAGCAGCCAAGGGCTCGTTCGGCCTTATAGCAATCAGCCCCAGCATTTT. It encodes CASSQGLVRPYSNQPQHF.

This rearrangement joins TRBV15 to TRBJ2-3; TRBD2 agrees at 7 bases. Germline-derived CDR1 and CDR2 are LNHNV and YYDKDF (reference sequence). The CDR3 sequence is 15 residues long. The J segment lost 2 bases and the V segment lost 1 base, leaving 3 bases of the junction unmatched. CDR3 in amino acids: CATSRAGGYTDTQYF. Written as DNA, the CDR3 is TGTGCCACCAGCAGAGCGGGGGGTTACACAGATACGCAGTATTTT. Full variable domain (outside the CDR3, taken from reference TRBV15 and TRBJ2-3): DAMVIQNPRYQVTQFGKPVTLSCSQTLNHNVMYWYQQKSSQAPKLLFHYYDKDFNNEADTPDNFQSRRPNTSFCFLDIRSPGLGDTAMYLCATSRAGGYTDTQYFGPGTRLTVL.

This clonotype was counted only a few times. The V gene is TRBV7-2, the J gene TRBJ2-3; D remains ambiguous. This CDR3 spans 16 amino acids. Looked up from germline, CDR1 is SGHTA and CDR2 is FQGNSA. V lost 7 bases, J lost 0 bases, and 17 bases lay in between. CDR3 protein: CASTINLVGSTDTQYF. In nucleotides, the CDR3 is TGTGCCAGCACCATAAACCTAGTGGGGAGCACAGATACGCAGTATTTT.

Only a few counts were recorded for this clonotype. The rearrangement links TRBV10-3 to TRBJ1-2; no firm D call. V was trimmed by 0 bases and J by 4 bases, leaving 12 bases between them. This CDR3 region has 15 residues. CDR1 and CDR2 from the germline V gene are ENHRY and SYGVKD. The CDR3 loop is CAISESASVRYGYTF. In DNA form, the CDR3 reads TGTGCCATCAGTGAGTCGGCGTCAGTTCGCTATGGCTACACCTTC.